This paragraph covers one T cell receptor (beta chain) sequence. The target antigen is unknown. This sample is drawn from a study of cytomegalovirus exposure and HLA in healthy donors. Regarding the study as a whole: The study put about 180 TCR beta chains on its list as cytomegalovirus-associated. Many donors carried some public TCRs, although rarity characterized most TCR sequences.

The CDR3 loop spans 13 amino acids. Germline CDR1 and CDR2: SGHDN and FVKESK. V was cut by 4 bases and J by 5 bases, with 11 bases left in between. The donors were part of the validation cohort of 100 to 150 subjects. That cohort was separate from the first cohort, which comprised 666 subjects. The method was immunoSEQ multiplex PCR; TCRdb's version includes in-frame clones alone and lacks a portion of them. The sample includes 200,000 to 300,000 clones, approximately 84% of them seen just once. The clonotype comes from a man aged 18 to 35 in good health and CMV-seropositive. V is TRBV14 and J is TRBJ2-5, with a tentative D call TRBD1 (5 bases). The sample comprised PBMCs. Here the CDR3 DNA reads TGTGCCAGCAGCCTCAGGGATTGGGAGACCCAGTACTTC. Residues: CASSLRDWETQYF.